This is a list of T cell receptor beta chains from one sample in a study of blood T cell repertoires in COVID-19. Measured with immunoSEQ multiplex PCR; TCRdb has only the in-frame clones, and not every one. The repertoire holds under 300,000 clones, with around 78% as singletons. The sample taken for sequencing was peripheral blood. Receptor source: a man in his 60s who had recovered from COVID-19. Both conserved end residues are part of each CDR3. D genes are given only for firm matches. Expanded clones get a size class; other rows say once, few or many, or leave the size out.

D gene	V gene	J gene	clone size	CDR3 DNA	CDR3 protein
TRBD1	TRBV7-9	TRBJ2-1	NA	TGTGCCAGCAGCTTTAGAACCGGGACAGGGGACTTCAATGAGCAGTTCTTC	CASSFRTGTGDFNEQFF
TRBD1	TRBV6-6	TRBJ1-6	NA	TGTGCCAGCAGTGAGGGACAGTATAATTCACCCCTCCACTTT	CASSEGQYNSPLHF
NA	TRBV30	TRBJ1-5	NA	TGTGCCTGGAGTGTACCAGGGTGGGGTCAGCCCCAGCATTTT	CAWSVPGWGQPQHF
NA	TRBV5-1	TRBJ2-7	once	TGCGCCAGCAGCCCGGGACACGAAATTTCCTACGAGCAGTACTTC	CASSPGHEISYEQYF
NA	TRBV28	TRBJ1-2	once	TGTGCCAGCGTGGCGACGGGCTATGGCTACACCTTC	CASVATGYGYTF
TRBD1	TRBV9	TRBJ1-2	NA	TGTGCCAGCAGCAGGGACAGGGGATCTGGCTACACCTTC	CASSRDRGSGYTF
NA	TRBV28	TRBJ1-5	NA	TGTGCCAGCAGTTTGTCGACGGAGCGGCAGCATTTT	CASSLSTERQHF
NA	TRBV6-6	TRBJ1-1	NA	TGTGCCAGCAGTTACAAGGGGATCGCTGAAGCTTTCTTT	CASSYKGIAEAFF
NA	TRBV7-2	TRBJ1-4	NA	TGTGCCAGCAGCTTAGGCTGGCAGGGTCCGGGACTCGGGGAAAAACTGTTTTTT	CASSLGWQGPGLGEKLFF
TRBD2	TRBV7-3	TRBJ2-1	NA	TGTGCCAGCAGCTTAAGAGGCGGGGGGGCAACCCGCAATGAGCAGTTCTTC	CASSLRGGGATRNEQFF
NA	TRBV30	TRBJ2-5	NA	TGTGCCTGGAGCGCCCAGACTAGGTCCCCCCAGTACTTC	CAWSAQTRSPQYF
TRBD2	TRBV7-2	TRBJ2-1	NA	TGTGCCAGCAGCCAGAGACTAGCGGGGGGCCGGGAGCAGTTCTTC	CASSQRLAGGREQFF
NA	TRBV7-8	TRBJ1-4	NA	TGTGCCAGCAGCCGTACAGGGATACGGGAAAAACTGTTTTTT	CASSRTGIREKLFF
NA	TRBV29-1	TRBJ2-1	NA	TGCAGCGTTGGGGTCTTAGCGGCCCGCTCCTACAATGAGCAGTTCTTC	CSVGVLAARSYNEQFF
TRBD1	TRBV7-2	TRBJ2-2	NA	TGTGCCAGCAGCTCCCAGGGGGCTGGCACCGGGGAGCTGTTTTTT	CASSSQGAGTGELFF
NA	TRBV18	TRBJ1-1	NA	TGTGCCAGCTCACAGAACCAGGGGACTGAAGCTTTCTTT	CASSQNQGTEAFF
NA	TRBV27	TRBJ2-7	NA	TGTGCCAGCAGTTTCGGGAAAACCTACGAGCAGTACTTC	CASSFGKTYEQYF
TRBD2	TRBV5-1	TRBJ2-5	NA	TGCGCCAGCAGCTTGGGATTTGCGGGAGGTCAGGAGACCCAGTACTTC	CASSLGFAGGQETQYF
TRBD1	TRBV2	TRBJ1-2	NA	TGTGCCAGCAGTATTGGACAGGCCAGTGGCTACACCTTC	CASSIGQASGYTF
TRBD1	TRBV3-1/TRBV3-2	TRBJ2-1	NA	TGTGCCAGCAGCCAAGAGCGGGGGACAGGGTTCTACAATGAGCAGTTCTTC	CASSQERGTGFYNEQFF